Listed here are 30 T cell receptor beta chains from one sample, sequenced in a study of T cell responses to AZD1222 COVID-19 vaccine. Libraries were prepared by immunoSEQ multiplex PCR; TCRdb keeps only in-frame clonotypes and omits some of them. The data hold about 160,000 clones, with approximately 90% observed a single time. The source material was peripheral blood, sampled 28 days after the second AZD1222 dose. These receptors originate from an adult who received the AZD1222 COVID-19 vaccine.

V and J are TRBV30 and TRBJ1-2, with 7 bases lining up with TRBD1. This CDR3 region has 14 residues. Germline CDR1 is GTSNPN and CDR2 is SVGIG (reference sequence). J was trimmed by 7 bases and V by 2 bases; bases with no gene match: 10. Written as DNA, the CDR3 is TGTGCCTGGAGTCGTGGCAGGGGGTGGCTTGGCTACACCTTC. This codes for CAWSRGRGWLGYTF.

This clone was counted only a few times. Written as DNA, the CDR3 is TGTGCCAGCAGTGTGGCTAGCGGGGGGGCCGGGGAGCTGTTTTTT. Translation: CASSVASGGAGELFF. The chain employs TRBV2 and TRBJ2-2, with 12 bases identical to TRBD2. The germline V gene encodes CDR1 SNHLY and CDR2 FYNNEI. The V and J ends lost 4 bases and 6 bases, in that order; junction bases with no gene match: 3. The CDR3 is 15 residues long.

This clone was counted between two and nine times. The chain employs TRBV2 and TRBJ2-7; unclear D gene. The V and J ends lost 5 bases and 5 bases respectively, with 7 bases between them. The length of the CDR3 is 11 residues. Germline assignment: CDR1 SNHLY and CDR2 FYNNEI. CDR3 sequence: CASSNYNEQYF. CDR3 sequence (DNA): TGTGCCAGCAGTAACTACAACGAGCAGTACTTC. The entire variable domain, with the rest obtained from reference TRBV2 and TRBJ2-7, is as follows: EPEVTQTPSHQVTQMGQEVILRCVPISNHLYFYWYRQILGQKVEFLVSFYNNEISEKSEIFDDQFSVERPDGSNFTLKIRSTKLEDSAMYFCASSNYNEQYFGPGTRLTVT.

V gene TRBV20-1 combines with J gene TRBJ2-4; D perhaps matches TRBD2 (6 bases). The CDR3 spans 11 residues. Germline V gives CDR1 DFQATT, CDR2 SNEGSKA (reference sequence). With 5 bases removed from V and 7 bases from J, the gap between germline ends came to 9 bases. The CDR3 loop reads CSALRGNIQYF. DNA of the CDR3: TGCAGTGCTCTTCGGGGGAACATTCAGTACTTC.

V is TRBV14 and J is TRBJ2-1; 7 bases are a match to TRBD1. With V trimmed by 4 bases and J by 6 bases, 21 bases remained unmatched. The CDR3 length is 19 residues. Looked up from germline, CDR1 is SGHDN and CDR2 is FVKESK. CDR3 in DNA: TGTGCCAGCAGCCTCCCGGGACAGCAATACCCTCAAAAACCCAATGAGCAGTTCTTC. This gives the protein CASSLPGQQYPQKPNEQFF.

This clone was found a few times. The V call is TRBV19, the J call TRBJ1-2; D perhaps matches TRBD1 (6 bases). V was pared by 3 bases and J by 5 bases, with 10 bases between. Germline CDR1 LNHDA, CDR2 SQIVND (reference sequence). The CDR3 extends over 13 amino acids. DNA of the CDR3: TGTGCCAGTAGTATTCGGGGGACATATGGCTACACCTTC. Encoded protein: CASSIRGTYGYTF.

The V call is TRBV2, the J call TRBJ2-5, with TRBD1 identical over 10 bases. Per the germline V gene, CDR1 is SNHLY and CDR2 is FYNNEI. Trimming at V came to 6 bases and at J to 4 bases, leaving 5 bases not matched to a gene. The CDR3 consists of 14 residues. Written as DNA, the CDR3 is TGTGCCAGCAGGGACAGGGGGTTTGCAGAGACCCAGTACTTC. Translating it yields CASRDRGFAETQYF.

CDR3 nucleotides: TGCAGCGTTGAAGATTTACGAGTAAGAGCCCCGTCTTCCAAAAACATTCAGTACTTC. Encoded protein: CSVEDLRVRAPSSKNIQYF. The genes are TRBV29-1 and TRBJ2-4; unclear D gene. CDR3 size: 19 residues. The germline CDR1 and CDR2 sequences are SQVTM and ANQGSEA. V was shortened by 0 bases and J by 2 bases, with 23 bases between the two germline ends. Based on the CDR3 plus reference TRBV29-1 and TRBJ2-4, the full variable domain is SAVISQKPSRDICQRGTSLTIQCQVDSQVTMMFWYRQQPGQSLTLIATANQGSEATYESGFVIDKFPISRPNLTFSTLTVSNMSPEDSSIYLCSVEDLRVRAPSSKNIQYFGAGTRLSVL.

The chain links TRBV6-6 to TRBJ1-5; D might be TRBD1 (6 bases). The germline V gene encodes CDR1 MNHNY and CDR2 SVGAGI (reference sequence). The CDR3 contains 16 residues. V shed 1 base and J shed 6 bases, with 16 bases lying between them. The CDR3 region is CASSYLRGTQGQPQHF. For the CDR3, the DNA is TGTGCCAGCAGTTACTTGAGAGGGACACAGGGTCAGCCCCAGCATTTT.

J is TRBJ2-7 and V is TRBV9; no clear D gene. Germline CDR1 and CDR2: SGDLS and YYNGEE. With 0 bases removed from V and 2 bases from J, the gap between germline ends came to 12 bases. CDR3 length equals 15 residues. DNA for the CDR3: TGTGCCAGCAGCGTAGCTACGGGCTCAACCTACGAGCAGTACTTC. Residues: CASSVATGSTYEQYF.

This sequence joins TRBV4-3 and TRBJ2-2, with 8 bases lining up with TRBD1. With V trimmed by 0 bases and J by 0 bases, 3 bases remained unmatched. The CDR3 is made up of 17 amino acids. Germline lookup yields CDR1 LGHNA and CDR2 YSLEER. The CDR3 spells CASSQDQGASNTGELFF. The CDR3, as DNA: TGCGCCAGCAGCCAAGACCAGGGGGCGTCGAACACCGGGGAGCTGTTTTTT.

The V gene is TRBV30, the J gene TRBJ2-7; 8 bases fit TRBD2. V was pared by 2 bases and J by 4 bases, with 10 bases of the junction left unmatched. Germline V CDR1 and CDR2: GTSNPN, SVGIG (reference sequence). This CDR3 spans 15 amino acids. The CDR3 sequence is CAWSPGGGSLYEQYF. Written as DNA, the CDR3 is TGTGCCTGGAGTCCTGGCGGGGGGAGCCTTTACGAGCAGTACTTC.

V usage is TRBV6-5 and J usage is TRBJ1-4, with D possibly matching TRBD1 (6 bases). The ends were cut back, 10 bases at V and 4 bases at J, with 13 bases in the middle. Germline CDR1 is MNHEY and CDR2 is SVGAGI. The CDR3 consists of 13 residues. CDR3 sequence reads: CAITTGLNEKLFF. The CDR3 DNA follows: TGTGCCATCACGACAGGACTTAATGAAAAACTGTTTTTT.

The chain joins TRBV6-5 to TRBJ1-1; D gene ambiguous. From germline, CDR1 is MNHEY and CDR2 SVGAGI. CDR3 length: 15 residues. Deletions cut 5 bases from V and 1 base from J, with 14 bases between. CDR3 bases: TGTGCCAGCAGTCACGGACCGAGATGGAACACTGAAGCTTTCTTT. Its translation: CASSHGPRWNTEAFF.

The genes are TRBV3-1 (or the pseudogene TRBV3-2) and TRBJ2-5; 8 bases line up with TRBD1. Germline CDR1 LGHDT, CDR2 YNNKEL (reference sequence). V lost 3 bases, J lost 3 bases, and 3 bases stayed unmatched. There are 14 residues in the CDR3. Written as DNA, the CDR3 is TGTGCCAGCAGCCACGACAGGGGTAAAGAGACCCAGTACTTC. It is translated as CASSHDRGKETQYF.

The chain employs TRBV19 and TRBJ1-6; D perhaps matches TRBD1 (6 bases). This CDR3 spans 15 amino acids. Germline V CDR1 and CDR2: LNHDA, SQIVND (reference sequence). With 6 bases removed from V and 4 bases from J, the gap between germline ends came to 13 bases. The CDR3 bases are TGTGCCAGTAGCATCGGGACACTATATAATTCACCCCTCCACTTT. Translated: CASSIGTLYNSPLHF.

The V and J genes are TRBV5-4 and TRBJ1-2; D ambiguous. The germline gives CDR1 SGHNT, CDR2 YYREEE (reference sequence). The CDR3 covers 12 residues. V gave up 4 bases and J gave up 8 bases, with 12 bases separating them. The CDR3 spells CASSTPGEGYTF. The CDR3 nucleotides are TGTGCCAGCAGCACCCCGGGAGAGGGCTACACCTTC.

The genes are TRBV5-1 and TRBJ2-5, with TRBD1 identical over 7 bases. The CDR3 totals 15 residues. Germline assignment: CDR1 SGHRS and CDR2 YFSETQ. V shed 5 bases and J 2 bases; nucleotides not matched to a gene: 9. Here the CDR3 reads CASSLGSRGQETQYF. As DNA, the CDR3 is TGCGCCAGCAGTCTTGGGTCCAGGGGGCAAGAGACCCAGTACTTC.

The chain combines TRBV9 with TRBJ2-7; D may be TRBD1 or TRBD2 (6 bases each). Germline CDR1 SGDLS, CDR2 YYNGEE. CDR3 length equals 13 residues. Trimming removed 4 bases from V and 1 base from J, with 9 bases in between. The CDR3 loop reads CASSRGASYEQYF. The CDR3 DNA follows: TGTGCCAGCAGCAGGGGGGCGTCCTACGAGCAGTACTTC. The full variable domain, in which reference TRBV9 and TRBJ2-7 provide the parts outside the CDR3, is DSGVTQTPKHLITATGQRVTLRCSPRSGDLSVYWYQQSLDQGLQFLIQYYNGEERAKGNILERFSAQQFPDLHSELNLSSLELGDSALYFCASSRGASYEQYFGPGTRLTVT.

In this sample, this clone turned up once. The genes are TRBV19 and TRBJ1-2; D uncertain. This CDR3 has 14 residues. Germline CDR1 LNHDA, CDR2 SQIVND (reference sequence). V lost 4 bases and J 8 bases, leaving 17 bases between the germline ends. The CDR3 protein is CASSREVAAPGYTF. For the CDR3, the DNA is TGTGCCAGTAGTAGGGAGGTGGCGGCCCCGGGCTACACCTTC. Based on the CDR3 plus reference TRBV19 and TRBJ1-2, the full variable domain is DGGITQSPKYLFRKEGQNVTLSCEQNLNHDAMYWYRQDPGQGLRLIYYSQIVNDFQKGDIAEGYSVSREKKESFPLTVTSAQKNPTAFYLCASSREVAAPGYTFGSGTRLTVV.

This sequence joins TRBV7-9 and TRBJ1-2; D remains ambiguous. Germline V gene sequence: CDR1 SEHNR, CDR2 FQNEAQ (reference sequence). V lost 3 bases and J lost 0, with 5 bases in between. This CDR3 has 13 residues. CDR3 bases: TGTGCCAGCAGCTTCGGAGCTAACTATGGCTACACCTTC. Its protein product is CASSFGANYGYTF.

The CDR3 DNA reads TGTGCCAGCAGGGATGGGCAGTACTTC. The encoded protein is CASRDGQYF. V usage is TRBV6-4 and J usage is TRBJ2-7, with D unresolved. From germline, CDR1 is MRHNA and CDR2 SNTAGT. Trimming cost V 6 bases and J 9 bases, with 6 bases left between them. The CDR3 extends over 9 amino acids.

The V gene is TRBV7-2, the J gene TRBJ1-1; tentatively, D is TRBD1 (5 bases). Trimming pared 5 bases from V and 6 bases from J, leaving 19 bases between. This CDR3 region has 15 residues. Per the germline V gene, CDR1 is SGHTA and CDR2 is FQGNSA. This CDR3 is CASSKGAQGRSEAFF. CDR3 nucleotide sequence: TGTGCCAGCAGCAAAGGGGCCCAGGGAAGGTCTGAAGCTTTCTTT.

The chain employs TRBV6-5 and TRBJ1-2; D may be TRBD1 (6 bases). Germline assignment: CDR1 MNHEY and CDR2 SVGAGI. This CDR3 spans 15 amino acids. Trimming stripped 0 bases from V and 4 bases from J, with 12 bases between. The CDR3 DNA sequence: TGTGCCAGCAGTTACTCAGGGGGGCCCGCCTATGGCTACACCTTC. Encoded protein: CASSYSGGPAYGYTF.

This clone was found once. This chain joins TRBV6-2 or TRBV6-3 and TRBJ2-1; 9 bases map to TRBD2. Trimming removed 4 bases from V and 3 bases from J; junction bases left unmatched: 4. The CDR3 loop spans 15 amino acids. Looked up from germline, CDR1 is MNHEY and CDR2 is SVGEGT. As DNA, the CDR3 is TGTGCCAGCAGTTCTCGACTAGCGGACTACAATGAGCAGTTCTTC. As protein: CASSSRLADYNEQFF.

The V gene is TRBV5-4, the J gene TRBJ2-7; the D gene could be TRBD1 or TRBD2 (6 bases each). The V end was cut by 0 bases, the J end by 1 base, with 11 bases between. Germline V lookup: CDR1 SGHNT, CDR2 YYREEE (reference sequence). The CDR3 has 15 residues. The CDR3 DNA follows: TGTGCCAGCAGCTTGGCGGGGGCGCTATCCTACGAGCAGTACTTC. This sequence encodes CASSLAGALSYEQYF.

The CDR3 DNA is TGTGCCAGCAGTCTTTACCCGGGGTTCAATAATTCACCCCTCCACTTT. Translated: CASSLYPGFNNSPLHF. This chain uses TRBV6-6 with TRBJ1-6; D remains ambiguous. In germline, CDR1 is MNHNY, CDR2 SVGAGI (reference sequence). CDR3 length: 16 amino acids. With 5 bases removed from V and 5 bases from J, the gap between germline ends came to 16 bases.

This chain connects TRBV6-1 to TRBJ1-5, with D uncertain. The CDR3 loop spans 11 amino acids. Trimming took off 5 bases at V and 11 bases at J, with 10 bases between the two ends. Germline CDR1 MNHNS, CDR2 SASEGT. CDR3 loop: CASSHDGAQHF. The CDR3 DNA sequence: TGTGCCAGCAGTCACGATGGAGCCCAGCATTTT.

V and J are TRBV6-2 or TRBV6-3 and TRBJ2-6, with 7 bases fitting TRBD2. V lost 6 bases, J lost 4 bases, and 9 bases stayed unmatched. Germline CDR1 MNHEY, CDR2 SVGEGT. The CDR3 runs 16 residues. CDR3 DNA sequence: TGTGCCAGCAGCCCTCGGGGGGAATCGGGGGCCAACGTCCTGACTTTC. Its translation is CASSPRGESGANVLTF.

V and J are TRBV2 and TRBJ1-6; 9 nucleotides line up with TRBD1. Per the germline V gene, CDR1 is SNHLY and CDR2 is FYNNEI. This CDR3 is 15 amino acids long. The V gene end was trimmed by 6 bases and the J gene end by 5 bases; junction bases not matched to a gene: 5. The CDR3 sequence: CASRGTGFNNSPLHF. Written as DNA, the CDR3 is TGTGCCAGCAGGGGGACAGGGTTTAATAATTCACCCCTCCACTTT.